The rows below give T cell receptor beta chains drawn from one sample of a study of T cell responses to AZD1222 COVID-19 vaccine. The protocol was immunoSEQ multiplex PCR, while the TCRdb copy is restricted to in-frame clones and leaves out a portion. The sample shows under 110,000 clones, about 82% of them seen only once. This specimen was peripheral blood, taken on day 0 of AZD1222 vaccination. The origin of the receptors is an adult in good health. CDR3s include the opening cysteine and the closing phenylalanine or tryptophan. The D gene is left open where the match is weak. Some rows have no size entry. The others give once, few or many, or a class for an expanded clone.

V	D	J	size	CDR3	DNA
TRBV7-6	.	TRBJ2-3	.	CASSPRLGLEADTQYF	TGTGCCAGCAGCCCCCGGTTGGGCCTCGAGGCGGATACGCAGTATTTT
TRBV15	TRBD2	TRBJ2-1	.	CATSRDLGLVYNEQFF	TGTGCCACCAGCAGAGATCTGGGACTAGTTTACAATGAGCAGTTCTTC
TRBV5-1	.	TRBJ2-2	once	CASSLEQTTGELFF	TGCGCCAGCAGCTTGGAACAGACCACCGGGGAGCTGTTTTTT
TRBV7-3	.	TRBJ1-3	once	CASSLQASGNTIYF	TGTGCCAGCAGCTTACAGGCCTCTGGAAACACCATATATTTT
TRBV6-2/TRBV6-3	TRBD1	TRBJ2-7	.	CASSRDRATYEQYF	TGTGCCAGCAGTAGGGACAGGGCGACCTACGAGCAGTACTTC
TRBV27	.	TRBJ1-2	few	CASSLSTTGAYGYTF	TGTGCCAGCAGTTTATCGACGACAGGAGCCTATGGCTACACCTTC
TRBV28	TRBD2	TRBJ2-7	.	CASSLPGLAEAYEQYF	TGTGCCAGCAGTTTACCGGGACTAGCGGAGGCCTACGAGCAGTACTTC
TRBV28	.	TRBJ1-5	.	CASSLNTVLYSNQPQHF	TGTGCCAGCAGCTTAAATACCGTCCTTTATAGCAATCAGCCCCAGCATTTT
TRBV27	.	TRBJ1-2	.	CASSLSGRAHYGYTF	TGTGCCAGCAGTTTATCGGGCAGGGCTCACTATGGCTACACCTTC
TRBV6-5	.	TRBJ1-2	few	CASSPETVVNYGYTF	TGTGCCAGCAGTCCTGAGACAGTTGTAAACTATGGCTACACCTTC
TRBV6-2/TRBV6-3	.	TRBJ2-1	.	CASSQSVTVSSYNEQFF	TGTGCCAGCAGCCAAAGCGTGACCGTGAGCTCCTACAATGAGCAGTTCTTC
TRBV6-1	TRBD1	TRBJ1-2	.	CASSEAGQGFEGYTF	TGTGCCAGCAGTGAAGCGGGACAGGGATTTGAGGGCTACACCTTC
TRBV28	.	TRBJ1-6	.	CASSRSRVYNSPLHF	TGTGCCAGCAGTCGATCTAGAGTGTATAATTCACCCCTCCACTTT
TRBV6-6	.	TRBJ1-3	.	CASSSRGTGNTIYF	TGTGCCAGCAGTTCTCGAGGGACTGGAAACACCATATATTTT
TRBV18	.	TRBJ1-1	.	CASSPPGGVGTEAFF	TGTGCCAGCTCACCACCGGGAGGGGTTGGCACTGAAGCTTTCTTT
TRBV24-1	TRBD1	TRBJ1-2	.	CATSAGGYGYTF	TGTGCCACCAGTGCAGGGGGATATGGCTACACCTTC
TRBV5-1	.	TRBJ2-7	.	CASSPTPGSYEQYF	TGCGCCAGCAGCCCGACACCGGGGTCCTACGAGCAGTACTTC
TRBV5-8	.	TRBJ1-2	.	CASSLFRGQAITNYGYTF	TGTGCCAGCAGCTTGTTTAGGGGCCAGGCTATTACTAACTATGGCTACACCTTC
TRBV4-1	.	TRBJ1-5	.	CASSHGSGAFNQPQHF	TGCGCCAGCAGCCACGGTTCCGGGGCGTTCAATCAGCCCCAGCATTTT
TRBV9	TRBD2	TRBJ2-2	.	CASSVSTSFIGELFF	TGTGCCAGCAGCGTATCGACTAGCTTCATCGGGGAGCTGTTTTTT
TRBV7-3	.	TRBJ2-5	.	CASSPGPDQETQYF	TGTGCCAGCAGCCCTGGACCAGACCAAGAGACCCAGTACTTC
TRBV12-3/TRBV12-4	.	TRBJ1-5	few	CASSLDGVQPQHF	TGTGCCAGCAGTTTAGATGGCGTCCAGCCCCAGCATTTT
TRBV28	TRBD1	TRBJ1-1	few	CASSYTLRTGGEAFF	TGTGCCAGCAGTTACACACTTAGGACAGGGGGTGAAGCTTTCTTT
TRBV15	TRBD1	TRBJ1-2	.	CATSRDRGYYGYTF	TGTGCCACCAGCCGGGACAGGGGATACTATGGCTACACCTTC
TRBV20-1	.	TRBJ1-2	.	CSARENYGYTF	TGCAGTGCTAGAGAAAACTATGGCTACACCTTC
TRBV19	TRBD1	TRBJ1-6	once	CASSRQGTTTPLHF	TGTGCCAGTAGCAGACAGGGGACTACTACACCCCTCCACTTT
TRBV11-2	.	TRBJ1-1	few	CASSRLGRTYTEAFF	TGTGCCAGCAGCCGCCTCGGCAGGACCTACACTGAAGCTTTCTTT
TRBV28	.	TRBJ2-3	.	CASSLSRVSDTQYF	TGTGCCAGCAGTTTATCCAGGGTTTCAGATACGCAGTATTTT
TRBV7-9	.	TRBJ2-5	.	CASSFNQGETQYF	TGTGCCAGCAGTTTTAACCAGGGAGAGACCCAGTACTTC
TRBV2	.	TRBJ2-7	.	CASSESAGRRNEQYF	TGTGCCAGCAGTGAGAGCGCAGGGAGAAGGAACGAGCAGTACTTC
TRBV5-1	.	TRBJ2-3	few	CASSLEVGGRTDTQYF	TGCGCCAGCAGCTTGGAGGTCGGCGGGCGCACAGATACGCAGTATTTT
TRBV6-6	TRBD2	TRBJ2-7	.	CASSYYSGRSGEQYF	TGTGCCAGCAGTTACTATAGCGGGAGGTCAGGGGAGCAGTACTTC
TRBV28	.	TRBJ2-7	once	CASSPSTTYEQYF	TGTGCCAGCAGCCCCTCTACAACCTACGAGCAGTACTTC
TRBV2	.	TRBJ2-5	.	CASMDDRSLATQYF	TGTGCCAGCATGGACGACAGGAGTTTGGCGACCCAGTACTTC
TRBV4-1	TRBD1	TRBJ1-6	.	CASSHESGTGHNSPLHF	TGCGCCAGCAGCCATGAATCCGGGACAGGGCATAATTCACCCCTCCACTTT
TRBV30	TRBD2	TRBJ2-2	.	CAWSVSSGRDTGELFF	TGTGCCTGGAGTGTGTCAAGCGGGAGAGACACCGGGGAGCTGTTTTTT
TRBV5-1	TRBD1	TRBJ2-7	.	CASSLEDRGPYEQYF	TGCGCCAGCAGCTTGGAGGACAGGGGGCCCTACGAGCAGTACTTC
TRBV7-2	TRBD2	TRBJ2-7	.	CASSRAGGGSYEQYF	TGTGCCAGCAGCCGGGCTGGGGGGGGATCCTACGAGCAGTACTTC
TRBV25-1	TRBD2	TRBJ2-7	.	CASSGSSSGRIYEQYF	TGTGCCAGCAGTGGTAGTAGTAGCGGGAGGATCTACGAGCAGTACTTC
TRBV30	TRBD1	TRBJ1-1	once	CAWCVQGGRGTEAFF	TGTGCCTGGTGTGTACAGGGGGGCCGGGGGACTGAAGCTTTCTTT
TRBV4-3	.	TRBJ1-4	.	CASSQDRPPGLNEKLFF	TGCGCCAGCAGCCAAGACCGGCCCCCAGGGCTTAATGAAAAACTGTTTTTT
TRBV11-2	.	TRBJ2-7	.	CASRPTQGGYEQYF	TGTGCCAGCAGGCCGACTCAAGGGGGCTACGAGCAGTACTTC
TRBV29-1	TRBD2	TRBJ2-7	.	CSVVTQAGGGYEQYF	TGCAGCGTTGTAACCCAGGCGGGGGGCGGGTACGAGCAGTACTTC
TRBV19	TRBD1	TRBJ2-7	.	CASSSVWTGEEGYEQYF	TGTGCCAGTAGTTCGGTGTGGACAGGAGAAGAAGGGTACGAGCAGTACTTC
TRBV19	TRBD1	TRBJ1-2	medium-sized	CASSLRTGSALGYTF	TGTGCCAGTAGTCTCCGGACAGGGTCGGCTCTTGGCTACACCTTC
TRBV15	TRBD1	TRBJ1-4	.	CATSSGDSRKEKLFF	TGTGCCACCAGCAGCGGGGACAGTAGGAAGGAAAAACTGTTTTTT
TRBV28	.	TRBJ2-1	.	CASSPLDRRHEQFF	TGTGCCAGCAGTCCCCTAGACCGACGTCATGAGCAGTTCTTC
TRBV29-1	.	TRBJ2-7	.	CSVAAGDRYEQYF	TGCAGCGTTGCGGCAGGGGATAGGTACGAGCAGTACTTC
TRBV19	.	TRBJ1-5	many	CASSIGTDGLNQPQHF	TGTGCCAGTAGTATAGGGACAGACGGTCTCAATCAGCCCCAGCATTTT
TRBV10-2	.	TRBJ2-4	.	CASSTGQILAKNIQYF	TGCGCCAGCAGTACCGGACAGATCCTAGCCAAAAACATTCAGTACTTC
TRBV30	.	TRBJ1-2	.	CAWSDSLINYGYTF	TGTGCCTGGAGTGACAGTCTGATTAACTATGGCTACACCTTC
TRBV7-2	TRBD2	TRBJ2-1	.	CASSLGLAEQFF	TGTGCCAGCAGCCTCGGACTAGCGGAGCAGTTCTTC
TRBV6-2/TRBV6-3	TRBD1	TRBJ1-2	.	CASSYPVTRQGNGYTF	TGTGCCAGCAGTTACCCTGTTACGAGACAGGGAAATGGCTACACCTTC
TRBV30	TRBD1	TRBJ1-2	.	CAWSLRQGLYTF	TGTGCCTGGAGTCTCCGACAGGGACTCTACACCTTC